This note documents a single T cell receptor (beta chain) sequence. Its antigen remains unidentified. J lost 1 base, V lost 8 bases, and 7 bases had no gene match. Looked up from germline, CDR1 is MDHEN and CDR2 is SYDVKM. The CDR3 runs to 14 residues. The data originate from a study of T cells after yellow fever vaccination. Whole-study results and caveats: Among primary-vaccination clones, most reappeared after the booster, at 96% for CD4 and approximately 90% for CD8. Peaking on day 5 versus 15, the secondary response was faster but weaker.

Via MiXCR, TCRdb re-called the 5' RACE reads, giving one row per CDR3 protein. This table has 500,000 to 650,000 distinct CDR3 sequences, about a sixth appearing once. The receptor was isolated from a man younger than 35 who received the YFV17D yellow fever vaccine. The starting material was PBMCs, obtained 4 to 5 days after the first yellow fever vaccination. The chain joins TRBV28 to TRBJ1-1, with TRBD1 identical over 7 bases. The CDR3, as DNA: TGTGCCAGCGGGGGGACAGTCCAGAACACTGAAGCTTTCTTT. This sequence encodes CASGGTVQNTEAFF.